This T cell receptor beta chain was identified in a study of T cell changes during pregnancy in multiple sclerosis. Libraries were prepared by immunoSEQ multiplex PCR; TCRdb keeps only in-frame clonotypes and omits some of them. Of 40,000 or so clones in the sample, 92% were seen once. The CDR3 has 15 amino acids. Germline CDR1 reads MGHRA; CDR2 reads YSYEKL. The V segment lost 4 bases and the J segment 3 bases; nucleotides outside the gene matches: 8. The chain uses TRBV4-1 and TRBJ1-1; 7 bases are shared with TRBD1. The origin of this receptor is a female donor with multiple sclerosis, enrolled in a pregnancy study. Sequenced here: CD8+ T cells from peripheral blood mononuclear cells, sampled before pregnancy. CDR3 DNA sequence: TGCGCCAGCAGCCTCAAATCCGGACAGGACACTGAAGCTTTCTTT. This codes for CASSLKSGQDTEAFF.